The rows below give T cell receptor beta chains drawn from one sample of a study of vaccination effects on CD4 cells after COVID-19. This table comes from immunoSEQ multiplex PCR, and its TCRdb copy is limited to in-frame clones, with some not included. The sample holds tens of thousands of clones, around 74% seen once. Antigens for these TCRs are unknown. Source: CD4+ T cells from PBMCs cultured with HCoV-OC43 spike peptides, taken after COVID-19 vaccination. The receptors originated from a human donor who received a COVID-19 vaccine. CDR3s include the opening cysteine and the closing phenylalanine or tryptophan. D genes are given only for firm matches. Size is stated for part of the rows, as once, few or many counts, or as a class when the clone is expanded.

d_gene,j_gene,v_gene,abundance,CDR3nt,CDR3aa
NA,TRBJ2-5,TRBV7-2,few,TGTGCCAGCACCTTCTCCGTCCTGTCCGCAGAGACCCAGTACTTC,CASTFSVLSAETQYF
TRBD1,TRBJ1-1,TRBV18,NA,TGTGCCAGCTCACGCGACAAGGGGGCTTCGAACACTGAAGCTTTCTTT,CASSRDKGASNTEAFF
TRBD1,TRBJ1-6,TRBV18,once,TGTGCCAGCTCGGACAGGGTTAGCTCCTATAATTCACCCCTCCACTTT,CASSDRVSSYNSPLHF
NA,TRBJ2-2,TRBV7-8,few,TGTGCCAGCAGCCCAATGCGGAGGGGGCTTGGGAACACCGGGGAGCTGTTTTTT,CASSPMRRGLGNTGELFF
NA,TRBJ2-7,TRBV29-1,NA,TGCAGCGCCCGCCCCGACAACACCTACGAGCAGTACTTC,CSARPDNTYEQYF
NA,TRBJ1-5,TRBV29-1,NA,TGCAGCGTTGGGACAAACAATCAGCCCCAGCATTTT,CSVGTNNQPQHF
TRBD2,TRBJ2-3,TRBV7-9,NA,TGTGCCAGCAGCTTGGGACTAGCGGGCGAGACCACAGATACGCAGTATTTT,CASSLGLAGETTDTQYF
TRBD2,TRBJ2-7,TRBV9,NA,TGTGCCAGCAGCGTAGGACTAGCGGTGGAGTACGAGCAGTACTTC,CASSVGLAVEYEQYF
TRBD2,TRBJ2-3,TRBV4-2,NA,TGTGCCAGCAGCCAAGAATTGGCGGGGGGGCTCCTTACAGATACGCAGTATTTT,CASSQELAGGLLTDTQYF
NA,TRBJ2-7,TRBV7-8,NA,TGTGCCAGCAGCTTGGACGCCTTAGCGGTGCAGCGTCTCTACGAGCAGTACTTC,CASSLDALAVQRLYEQYF
NA,TRBJ1-2,TRBV19,few,TGTGCCAGTAGTGTCTCCTGGGCTCCCTATGGCTACACCTTC,CASSVSWAPYGYTF
TRBD2,TRBJ2-1,TRBV4-1,NA,TGCGCCAGCAGCCAAGGACTAGCGGGCCCGAAAAGCTCCTACAATGAGCAGTTCTTC,CASSQGLAGPKSSYNEQFF
TRBD1,TRBJ1-1,TRBV29-1,NA,TGCAGCGTTGTAGTGCAGGGGGCTACTGAAGCTTTCTTT,CSVVVQGATEAFF
NA,TRBJ2-7,TRBV2,NA,TGTGCCAGCAGTGAAGCGGGGGCACAGTACTTC,CASSEAGAQYF
TRBD1,TRBJ1-5,TRBV6-9,NA,TGTGCCAGCAATCCGGGGACAGGGGAGGTAAGCAATCAGCCCCAGCATTTT,CASNPGTGEVSNQPQHF
NA,TRBJ2-4,TRBV19,NA,TGTGCCAGTAGTCCGCGTGGGACCGCTTTAGCCAAAAACATTCAGTACTTC,CASSPRGTALAKNIQYF
NA,TRBJ2-1,TRBV5-6,few,TGTGCCAGCAGCTTGATAATGGGCAGTAGCTCCTACAATGAGCAGTTCTTC,CASSLIMGSSSYNEQFF
NA,TRBJ1-1,TRBV18,few,TGTGCCAGCTCACTGCGGACAGATACTGAAGCTTTCTTT,CASSLRTDTEAFF
TRBD2,TRBJ2-2,TRBV2,once,TGTGCCAGCAATGGCGGGGGGGACACCGGGGAGCTGTTTTTT,CASNGGGDTGELFF
TRBD1,TRBJ1-1,TRBV10-1,few,TGCGCCAGCAGACACGACAGGGGAAGTGCTGAAGCTTTCTTT,CASRHDRGSAEAFF
NA,TRBJ1-2,TRBV5-6,NA,TGTGCCAGCAGCTCCAATGGGCGGACTAACTATGGCTACACCTTC,CASSSNGRTNYGYTF
NA,TRBJ1-2,TRBV24-1,NA,TGTGCCATTGGAGGGGAGGAGTATGGCTACACCTTC,CAIGGEEYGYTF
NA,TRBJ1-6,TRBV14,NA,TGTGCCAGCAAACAGGGCTCCTATAATTCACCCCTCCACTTT,CASKQGSYNSPLHF
NA,TRBJ1-4,TRBV3-1/TRBV3-2,NA,TGTGCCAGCAGCCAAGGACAGCTACTGAATGAAAAACTGTTTTTT,CASSQGQLLNEKLFF
TRBD1,TRBJ1-2,TRBV19,NA,TGTGCCAGTAGTAGCGCGACAGGGACTAACTATGGCTACACCTTC,CASSSATGTNYGYTF
NA,TRBJ2-3,TRBV27,NA,TGTGCCAGCAGCGATCTCACTAGCTTTCGTTTGTATTTT,CASSDLTSFRLYF
NA,TRBJ1-2,TRBV6-6,few,TGTGCCAGCAATACAGCGACCACTAACTATGGCTACACCTTC,CASNTATTNYGYTF
TRBD2,TRBJ2-3,TRBV27,NA,TGTGCCAGCAGTTGGGGACTAATCACAGATACGCAGTATTTT,CASSWGLITDTQYF
NA,TRBJ1-1,TRBV19,NA,TGTGCCAGTAGTATAGTAACGAACACTGAAGCTTTCTTT,CASSIVTNTEAFF
TRBD2,TRBJ2-1,TRBV2,NA,TGTGCCAGCACCGGGACTAGGGGGGGCAATGAGCAGTTCTTC,CASTGTRGGNEQFF
TRBD2,TRBJ2-4,TRBV2,NA,TGTGCCAGCAGTAGACTAGCGGGAGGAGGTCAAAACATTCAGTACTTC,CASSRLAGGGQNIQYF
NA,TRBJ2-4,TRBV24-1,NA,TGTGCCACCAGTGATCCCCTACAGTCTTGCATTCAGTACTTC,CATSDPLQSCIQYF
TRBD2,TRBJ2-3,TRBV10-1,NA,TGCGCCAGCAGTGAGGCCCGGGGGGGCACAGATACGCAGTATTTT,CASSEARGGTDTQYF
NA,TRBJ1-5,TRBV6-5,NA,TGTGCCAGCGATAAAGGCCGGGGGGCGGGTCAGCCCCAGCATTTT,CASDKGRGAGQPQHF
NA,TRBJ1-4,TRBV3-1/TRBV3-2,NA,TGTGCCAGCAGCCAAACAAGTCAGGGTAATGAAAAACTGTTTTTT,CASSQTSQGNEKLFF
NA,TRBJ2-1,TRBV11-3,few,TGTGCCAGCAGCTTAAATCAGGCAAACAATGAGCAGTTCTTC,CASSLNQANNEQFF
NA,TRBJ2-7,TRBV5-4,NA,TGTGCCAGCAGCTCCCGACGGTGGCGGTTCGACATTCAGACATCCTACGAGCAGTACTTC,CASSSRRWRFDIQTSYEQYF
NA,TRBJ1-2,TRBV3-1/TRBV3-2,NA,TGTGCCAGCAGCCGGCCGGACCGTGGCTACACCTTC,CASSRPDRGYTF
TRBD1,TRBJ1-2,TRBV5-1,NA,TGCGCCAGCAGCTCTGGACAGGGATTGGTTAACTATGGCTACACCTTC,CASSSGQGLVNYGYTF
TRBD1,TRBJ1-1,TRBV18,NA,TGTGCCAGCTCATCTCAGGGGGCTGCGAACACTGAAGCTTTCTTT,CASSSQGAANTEAFF